The clone carrying this TCR beta chain was seen a handful of times. The data were taken from a study of blood T cells in healthy people across ages. For the second PCR, which ran for roughly 6 to 12 cycles, a sample-barcoded 5' primer and a J-beta primer mix were used. From the 5' RACE reads, TCRdb called clonotypes with MiXCR, one entry per CDR3 protein. Of approximately 1.5 million distinct CDR3 sequences in the sample, approximately 32% were seen once. This CDR3 region has 15 residues. The V gene lost 0 bases and the J gene lost 5 bases, with 11 bases spanning the gap. Germline CDR1 reads DFQATT; CDR2 reads SNEGSKA (reference sequence).

This sequence originates from a woman in her twenties or thirties in good health. The V call is TRBV20-1, the J call TRBJ1-6, with unresolved D. Sequenced sample: blood. The CDR3 coding sequence is TGCAGTGCTAGAGATGGGTGGCGGGATAATTCACCCCTCCACTTT. It specifies CSARDGWRDNSPLHF.